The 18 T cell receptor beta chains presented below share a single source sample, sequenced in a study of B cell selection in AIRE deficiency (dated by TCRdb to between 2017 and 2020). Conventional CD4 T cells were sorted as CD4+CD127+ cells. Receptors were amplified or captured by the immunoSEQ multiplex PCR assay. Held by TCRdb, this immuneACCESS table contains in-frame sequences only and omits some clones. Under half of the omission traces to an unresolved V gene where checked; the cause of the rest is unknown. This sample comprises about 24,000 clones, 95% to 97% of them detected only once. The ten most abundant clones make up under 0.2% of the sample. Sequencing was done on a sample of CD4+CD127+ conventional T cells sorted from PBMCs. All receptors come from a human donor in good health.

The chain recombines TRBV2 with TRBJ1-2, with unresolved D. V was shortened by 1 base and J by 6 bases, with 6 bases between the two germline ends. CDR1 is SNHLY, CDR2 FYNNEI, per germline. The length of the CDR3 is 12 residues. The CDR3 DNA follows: TGTGCCAGCAGTGAAGGGAGTAATGGCTACACCTTC. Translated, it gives CASSEGSNGYTF.

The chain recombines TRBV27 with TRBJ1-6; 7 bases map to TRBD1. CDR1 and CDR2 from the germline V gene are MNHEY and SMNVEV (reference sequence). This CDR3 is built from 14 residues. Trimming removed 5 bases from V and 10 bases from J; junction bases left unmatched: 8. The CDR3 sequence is CASSPVGQVSPLHF. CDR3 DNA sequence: TGTGCCAGCAGTCCCGTTGGACAGGTCTCACCCCTCCACTTT.

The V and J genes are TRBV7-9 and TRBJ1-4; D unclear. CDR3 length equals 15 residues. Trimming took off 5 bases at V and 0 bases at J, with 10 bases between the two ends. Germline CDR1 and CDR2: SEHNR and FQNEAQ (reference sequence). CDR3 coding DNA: TGTGCCAGCAGCCGTACAAGCGCAACTAATGAAAAACTGTTTTTT. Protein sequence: CASSRTSATNEKLFF.

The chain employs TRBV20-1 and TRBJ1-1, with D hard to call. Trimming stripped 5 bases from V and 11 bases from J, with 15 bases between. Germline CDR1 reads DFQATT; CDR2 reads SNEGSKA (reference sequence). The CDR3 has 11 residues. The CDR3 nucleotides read TGCAGTGCTGCACAAGTGGTTGGTGCTTTCTTT. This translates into CSAAQVVGAFF.

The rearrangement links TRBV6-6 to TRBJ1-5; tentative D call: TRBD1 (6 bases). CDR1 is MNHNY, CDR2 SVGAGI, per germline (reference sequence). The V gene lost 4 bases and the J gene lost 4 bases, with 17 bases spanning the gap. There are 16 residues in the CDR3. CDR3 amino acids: CASSLIQGSANQPQHF. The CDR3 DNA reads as TGTGCCAGCAGTTTAATTCAGGGGTCCGCAAATCAGCCCCAGCATTTT.

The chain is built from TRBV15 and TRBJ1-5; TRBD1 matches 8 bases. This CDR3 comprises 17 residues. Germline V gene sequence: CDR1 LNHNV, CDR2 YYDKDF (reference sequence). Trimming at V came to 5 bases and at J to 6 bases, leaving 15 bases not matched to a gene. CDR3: CATSRGGRGPISQPQHF. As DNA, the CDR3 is TGTGCCACCAGCCGGGGGGGCAGGGGGCCAATTAGTCAGCCCCAGCATTTT.

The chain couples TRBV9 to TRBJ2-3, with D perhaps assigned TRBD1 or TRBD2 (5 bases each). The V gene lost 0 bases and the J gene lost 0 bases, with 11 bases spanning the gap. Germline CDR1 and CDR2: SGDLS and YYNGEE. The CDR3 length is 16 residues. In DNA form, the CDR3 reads TGTGCCAGCAGCGTAGCGGGGCCGAAGAGCACAGATACGCAGTATTTT. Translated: CASSVAGPKSTDTQYF.

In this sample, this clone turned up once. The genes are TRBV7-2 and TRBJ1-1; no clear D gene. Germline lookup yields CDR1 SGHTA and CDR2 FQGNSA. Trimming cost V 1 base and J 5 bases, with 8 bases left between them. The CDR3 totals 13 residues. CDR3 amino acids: CASSLGWGTEAFF. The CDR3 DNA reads TGTGCCAGCAGCTTAGGGTGGGGTACTGAAGCTTTCTTT.

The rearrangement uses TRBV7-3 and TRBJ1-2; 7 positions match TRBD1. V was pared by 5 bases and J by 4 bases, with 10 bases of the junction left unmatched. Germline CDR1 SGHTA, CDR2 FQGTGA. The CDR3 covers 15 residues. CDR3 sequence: CASSPTRDSSYGYTF. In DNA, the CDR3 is TGTGCCAGCAGCCCCACCCGGGACAGTTCCTATGGCTACACCTTC.

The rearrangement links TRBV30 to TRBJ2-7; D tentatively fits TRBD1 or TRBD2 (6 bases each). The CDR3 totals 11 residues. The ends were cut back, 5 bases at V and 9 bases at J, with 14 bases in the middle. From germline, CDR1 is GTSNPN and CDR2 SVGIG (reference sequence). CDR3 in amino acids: CAWATGGRQYF. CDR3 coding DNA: TGTGCCTGGGCCACTGGGGGGCGGCAGTACTTC. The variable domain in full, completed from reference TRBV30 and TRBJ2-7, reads SQTIHQWPATLVQPVGSPLSLECTVEGTSNPNLYWYRQAAGRGLQLLFYSVGIGQISSEVPQNLSASRPQDRQFILSSKKLLLSDSGFYLCAWATGGRQYFGPGTRLTVT.

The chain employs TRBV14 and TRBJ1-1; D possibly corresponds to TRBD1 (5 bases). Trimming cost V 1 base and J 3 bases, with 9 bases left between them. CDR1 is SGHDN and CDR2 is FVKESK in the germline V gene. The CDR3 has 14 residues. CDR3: CASSQAGTYTEAFF. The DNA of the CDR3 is TGTGCCAGCAGCCAAGCAGGGACCTACACTGAAGCTTTCTTT.

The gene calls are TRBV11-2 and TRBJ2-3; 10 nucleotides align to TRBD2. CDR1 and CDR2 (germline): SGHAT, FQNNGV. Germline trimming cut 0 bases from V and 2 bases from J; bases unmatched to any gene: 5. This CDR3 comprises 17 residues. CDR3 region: CASSLEVAGGSTDTQYF. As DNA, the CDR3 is TGTGCCAGCAGCTTAGAGGTAGCGGGGGGATCCACAGATACGCAGTATTTT.

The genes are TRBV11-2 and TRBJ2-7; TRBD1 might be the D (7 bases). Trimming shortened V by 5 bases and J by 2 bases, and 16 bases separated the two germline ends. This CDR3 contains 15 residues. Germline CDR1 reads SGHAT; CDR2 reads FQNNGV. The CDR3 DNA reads TGTGCCAGCAGCCCCCGAGGAGGGGGCGCCTACGAGCAGTACTTC. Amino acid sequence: CASSPRGGGAYEQYF.

The CDR3 nucleotides are TGTGCCAGCAGTTTAGGGGCCCTCGGTCGGGAGCAGTTCTTC. This sequence encodes CASSLGALGREQFF. This chain joins TRBV27 and TRBJ2-1; possible D gene TRBD1, 5 bases. CDR1 and CDR2 (germline): MNHEY, SMNVEV (reference sequence). Trimming took off 2 bases at V and 10 bases at J, with 15 bases between the two ends. CDR3 length equals 14 residues.

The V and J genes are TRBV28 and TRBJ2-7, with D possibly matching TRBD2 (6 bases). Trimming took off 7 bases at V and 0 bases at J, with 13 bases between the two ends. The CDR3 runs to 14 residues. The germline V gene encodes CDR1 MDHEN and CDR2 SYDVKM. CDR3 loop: CASKGGGSSYEQYF. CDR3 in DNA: TGTGCCAGCAAAGGAGGAGGGAGCTCCTACGAGCAGTACTTC.

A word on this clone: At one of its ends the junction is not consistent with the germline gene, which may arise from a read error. The CDR3 DNA sequence: TGCGCCAGCGGCTTCGGGGGGACGGGGCAGTACTTC. This sequence encodes CASGFGGTGQYF. This chain uses TRBV5-1 with TRBJ2-7; 7 nucleotides line up with TRBD2. CDR1 SGHRS and CDR2 YFSETQ come from the germline V gene. This CDR3 spans 12 amino acids.

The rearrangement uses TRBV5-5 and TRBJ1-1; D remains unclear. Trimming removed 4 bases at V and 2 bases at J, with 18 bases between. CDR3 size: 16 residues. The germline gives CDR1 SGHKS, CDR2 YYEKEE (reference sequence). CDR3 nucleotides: TGTGCCAGCAGCATCGCTGTCGGTCTGAGAAACACTGAAGCTTTCTTT. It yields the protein CASSIAVGLRNTEAFF. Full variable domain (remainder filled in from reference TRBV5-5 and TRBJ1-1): DAGVTQSPTHLIKTRGQQVTLRCSPISGHKSVSWYQQVLGQGPQFIFQYYEKEERGRGNFPDRFSARQFPNYSSELNVNALLLGDSALYLCASSIAVGLRNTEAFFGQGTRLTVV.

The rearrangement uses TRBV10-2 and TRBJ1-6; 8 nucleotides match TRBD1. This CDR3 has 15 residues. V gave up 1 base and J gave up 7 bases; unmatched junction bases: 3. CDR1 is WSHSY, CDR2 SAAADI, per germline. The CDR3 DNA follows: TGCGCCAGCAGTGAGTTGGACAGGGCAAATTCACCCCTCCACTTT. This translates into CASSELDRANSPLHF.